A selection of T cell receptor beta chains follows, all from one sample in a study of T cells after yellow fever vaccination. TCRdb reprocessed the 5' RACE reads with MiXCR, giving one entry per CDR3 protein. The data hold some 560,000 distinct CDR3 sequences, with roughly a fifth observed a single time. The sample consisted of PBMCs, taken 15 days after the yellow fever booster vaccination. The receptors derive from a man aged 25 to 40 who received the YFV17D yellow fever vaccine. CDR3s include the opening cysteine and the closing phenylalanine or tryptophan. The D gene is left open where the match is weak. Clone size is given for some rows only: seen once, a few or many times, or a class if the clone is expanded.

clone size	D gene	J gene	V gene	CDR3 DNA	CDR3 protein
few	-	TRBJ2-3	TRBV29-1	TGCAGCGTTGACGGTGTTCAGGGTCCGACAGATACGCAGTATTTT	CSVDGVQGPTDTQYF
-	-	TRBJ1-3	TRBV7-2	TGTGCCAGCAGCCAGGACAGTGGAAACACCATATATTTT	CASSQDSGNTIYF
few	TRBD1	TRBJ2-5	TRBV15	TGTGCCACCAGCAGACCAACAGGGGTCGGAGAGACCCAGTACTTC	CATSRPTGVGETQYF
-	-	TRBJ2-7	TRBV4-3	TGCGCCAGCAGCCAAGAGGGGGGGCGGGAGAGACCCTACGAGCAGTACTTC	CASSQEGGRERPYEQYF
-	-	TRBJ2-7	TRBV20-1	TGCAGTGCTACTTCCCTGAGAGACAGACAATACGAGCAGTACTTC	CSATSLRDRQYEQYF
-	-	TRBJ2-2	TRBV11-2	TGTGCCAGCAGCCCCTTTTTTAACACCGGGGAGCTGTTTTTT	CASSPFFNTGELFF
-	-	TRBJ1-4	TRBV3-1	TGTGCCAGCAGCCCCCAGGGGCTAGTTGAAAAACTGTTTTTT	CASSPQGLVEKLFF
-	TRBD1	TRBJ2-7	TRBV12-3/TRBV12-4	TGTGCCAGCACTTTGACAGGGTCAAGGTACGAGCAGTACTTC	CASTLTGSRYEQYF
few	TRBD2	TRBJ2-3	TRBV6-1	TGTGCCAGCAGGCCTAGCGGGAGAAGGAGGAAAACAGATACGCAGTATTTT	CASRPSGRRRKTDTQYF
-	-	TRBJ2-3	TRBV5-1	TGCGCCAGCAGCTTGGATGGACAACGCACAGATACGCAGTATTTT	CASSLDGQRTDTQYF
few	-	TRBJ2-5	TRBV15	TGTGCTACCAGTTACATACAAGAGACCCAGTACTTC	CATSYIQETQYF
-	-	TRBJ2-1	TRBV10-2	TGCGCCAGCAGTGAGTCGGTTCGGCGGAACAATGAGCAGTTCTTC	CASSESVRRNNEQFF
-	TRBD2	TRBJ2-3	TRBV27	TGTGCCAGCAGTTTTACGACTAGCGGGGTGCCAGATACGCAGTATTTT	CASSFTTSGVPDTQYF
few	-	TRBJ2-7	TRBV5-6	TGTGCCAGCAGCTTGTCCGAGACTCTGACCTACGAGCAGTACTTC	CASSLSETLTYEQYF
-	-	TRBJ2-1	TRBV5-1	TGCGCCAGCAGCTTGGCAGGGGGGAACAATGAGCAGTTCTTC	CASSLAGGNNEQFF
-	-	TRBJ2-2	TRBV28	TGTGCCAGCAGGAACAACTTTGGGGAGCTGTTTTTT	CASRNNFGELFF